A selection of T cell receptor beta chains follows, all from one sample in a study of T cell repertoires in cytomegalovirus infection. TCRdb ran MiXCR on the reads and lists one entry per CDR3 protein. The sample yields hundreds of thousands of distinct CDR3 sequences, approximately 11% seen once. Material for sequencing was PBMCs. These receptor sequences come from a human donor in good health (CMV status not recorded). Some clones in this sample may be carry-over from other donors' samples. Each CDR3 is given with its conserved first and last residue. The order of the fields is CDR3 length, D gene, V gene, clone size, J gene, CDR3 protein, CDR3 DNA. The D gene is left open where the match is weak. Some rows mark clone size as missing; the rest say once, few, many or name a class of expanded clone.

CDR3 length: 16; D gene: TRBD1; V gene: TRBV7-2; clone size: many; J gene: TRBJ2-3; CDR3 protein: CASSLWTGASTDTQYF; CDR3 DNA: TGTGCCAGCAGCCTGTGGACAGGGGCCAGCACAGATACGCAGTATTTT
CDR3 length: 14; D gene: TRBD1; V gene: TRBV6-1; clone size: many; J gene: TRBJ1-1; CDR3 protein: CASTIQGENTEAFF; CDR3 DNA: TGTGCCAGCACCATACAGGGGGAGAACACTGAAGCTTTCTTT
CDR3 length: 15; D gene: TRBD1; V gene: TRBV7-2; clone size: many; J gene: TRBJ1-4; CDR3 protein: CASSLRGTGDGKLFF; CDR3 DNA: TGTGCCAGCAGCTTAAGGGGGACAGGGGATGGAAAACTGTTTTTT
CDR3 length: 13; D gene: NA; V gene: TRBV7-2; clone size: many; J gene: TRBJ2-3; CDR3 protein: CASSPLGADTQYF; CDR3 DNA: TGTGCCAGCAGCCCGCTCGGCGCAGATACGCAGTATTTT
CDR3 length: 16; D gene: TRBD1; V gene: TRBV25-1; clone size: NA; J gene: TRBJ1-5; CDR3 protein: CASSPGTGADNQPQHF; CDR3 DNA: TGTGCCAGCAGCCCCGGGACAGGGGCCGACAATCAGCCCCAGCATTTT
CDR3 length: 15; D gene: NA; V gene: TRBV20-1; clone size: NA; J gene: TRBJ1-2; CDR3 protein: CSAPTQGTPNYGYTF; CDR3 DNA: TGCAGTGCTCCTACGCAGGGGACGCCTAACTATGGCTACACCTTC
CDR3 length: 17; D gene: TRBD1; V gene: TRBV4-1; clone size: few; J gene: TRBJ1-5; CDR3 protein: CASSSAFTGQGGQPQHF; CDR3 DNA: TGCGCCAGCAGCTCAGCTTTTACGGGACAGGGTGGGCAGCCCCAGCATTTT
CDR3 length: 14; D gene: NA; V gene: TRBV7-9; clone size: many; J gene: TRBJ1-1; CDR3 protein: CSAADSSMNTEAFF; CDR3 DNA: TGCTCCGCAGCGGACAGCTCCATGAACACTGAAGCTTTCTTT
CDR3 length: 11; D gene: TRBD1; V gene: TRBV29-1; clone size: many; J gene: TRBJ2-7; CDR3 protein: CSAGQSNEQYF; CDR3 DNA: TGCAGCGCGGGACAGAGCAACGAGCAGTACTTC
CDR3 length: 13; D gene: NA; V gene: TRBV9; clone size: NA; J gene: TRBJ2-5; CDR3 protein: CASSQDPIGTQYF; CDR3 DNA: TGTGCCAGCAGCCAGGATCCAATAGGGACCCAGTACTTC
CDR3 length: 13; D gene: TRBD2; V gene: TRBV7-3; clone size: NA; J gene: TRBJ2-1; CDR3 protein: CASGSGGYNEQFF; CDR3 DNA: TGTGCCAGCGGCTCGGGGGGGTACAATGAGCAGTTCTTC
CDR3 length: 14; D gene: NA; V gene: TRBV29-1; clone size: few; J gene: TRBJ1-1; CDR3 protein: CSVEPGTANTEAFF; CDR3 DNA: TGCAGCGTTGAACCCGGGACGGCGAACACTGAAGCTTTCTTT
CDR3 length: 13; D gene: TRBD2; V gene: TRBV10-3; clone size: many; J gene: TRBJ2-1; CDR3 protein: CAISGTSLNEQFF; CDR3 DNA: TGTGCCATCAGCGGGACTAGCCTCAATGAGCAGTTCTTC
CDR3 length: 12; D gene: TRBD1; V gene: TRBV29-1; clone size: few; J gene: TRBJ2-7; CDR3 protein: CSALPGGQGSLF; CDR3 DNA: TGCAGCGCGTTACCGGGGGGACAGGGGTCACTTTTC
CDR3 length: 17; D gene: NA; V gene: TRBV7-8; clone size: many; J gene: TRBJ2-3; CDR3 protein: CASSLTPGQGGTDTQYF; CDR3 DNA: TGTGCCAGCAGCTTAACCCCAGGCCAGGGAGGTACAGATACGCAGTATTTT
CDR3 length: 15; D gene: NA; V gene: TRBV7-9; clone size: NA; J gene: TRBJ2-7; CDR3 protein: CASSQREASSYEQYF; CDR3 DNA: TGTGCCAGCAGCCAGAGGGAGGCCAGCTCCTACGAGCAGTACTTC
CDR3 length: 13; D gene: TRBD2; V gene: TRBV7-3; clone size: many; J gene: TRBJ2-7; CDR3 protein: CASSFAGGDEQYF; CDR3 DNA: TGTGCCAGCAGTTTTGCGGGAGGAGACGAGCAGTACTTC
CDR3 length: 16; D gene: TRBD2; V gene: TRBV7-9; clone size: many; J gene: TRBJ2-3; CDR3 protein: CASSPRLAGGPDTQYF; CDR3 DNA: TGTGCCAGCAGCCCGCGACTAGCGGGAGGCCCAGATACGCAGTATTTT
CDR3 length: 13; D gene: NA; V gene: TRBV29-1; clone size: NA; J gene: TRBJ1-4; CDR3 protein: CSVDPGSGEKLFF; CDR3 DNA: TGCAGCGTTGATCCCGGGAGTGGTGAAAAACTGTTTTTT
CDR3 length: 16; D gene: TRBD2; V gene: TRBV11-2; clone size: many; J gene: TRBJ2-3; CDR3 protein: CASSLGAAGGGDTQYF; CDR3 DNA: TGTGCCAGCAGCTTAGGGGCGGCGGGAGGGGGAGATACGCAGTATTTT
CDR3 length: 17; D gene: TRBD2; V gene: TRBV9; clone size: NA; J gene: TRBJ2-1; CDR3 protein: CASIHPGTSGSYNEQFF; CDR3 DNA: TGTGCCAGCATCCACCCCGGAACAAGCGGGAGCTACAATGAGCAGTTCTTC
CDR3 length: 14; D gene: NA; V gene: TRBV29-1; clone size: NA; J gene: TRBJ1-1; CDR3 protein: CSVEHQGENTEAFF; CDR3 DNA: TGCAGCGTTGAACATCAGGGAGAGAACACTGAAGCTTTCTTT
CDR3 length: 15; D gene: TRBD2; V gene: TRBV12-3/TRBV12-4; clone size: many; J gene: TRBJ2-1; CDR3 protein: CASSFSSGGANEQFF; CDR3 DNA: TGTGCCAGCAGTTTCTCTAGCGGGGGGGCCAATGAGCAGTTCTTC
CDR3 length: 17; D gene: NA; V gene: TRBV28; clone size: NA; J gene: TRBJ2-3; CDR3 protein: CASSFIGQLGSTDTQYF; CDR3 DNA: TGTGCCAGCAGTTTTATTGGACAGTTGGGTAGCACAGATACGCAGTATTTT
CDR3 length: 15; D gene: NA; V gene: TRBV7-3; clone size: many; J gene: TRBJ2-5; CDR3 protein: CASSLNGPGQETQYF; CDR3 DNA: TGTGCCAGCAGCTTAAACGGGCCAGGCCAAGAGACCCAGTACTTC
CDR3 length: 16; D gene: TRBD2; V gene: TRBV7-8; clone size: NA; J gene: TRBJ2-7; CDR3 protein: CASSSGLAGGSYEQYF; CDR3 DNA: TGTGCCAGCAGCTCAGGACTAGCGGGAGGGTCTTACGAGCAGTACTTC
CDR3 length: 13; D gene: TRBD1; V gene: TRBV18; clone size: many; J gene: TRBJ1-2; CDR3 protein: CASSPGQANGYTF; CDR3 DNA: TGTGCCAGCTCACCTGGACAGGCCAATGGCTACACCTTC
CDR3 length: 16; D gene: TRBD2; V gene: TRBV2; clone size: few; J gene: TRBJ2-2; CDR3 protein: CASSGLAGKLGGELFF; CDR3 DNA: TGTGCCAGCTCGGGACTAGCGGGGAAACTCGGCGGGGAGCTGTTTTTT
CDR3 length: 14; D gene: TRBD2; V gene: TRBV20-1; clone size: many; J gene: TRBJ2-7; CDR3 protein: CSASIPSGSYEQYF; CDR3 DNA: TGCAGTGCTAGCATACCTAGCGGGAGCTACGAGCAGTACTTC
CDR3 length: 14; D gene: NA; V gene: TRBV20-1; clone size: NA; J gene: TRBJ2-7; CDR3 protein: CSATSTGKTYEQYF; CDR3 DNA: TGCAGTGCTACTAGCACAGGGAAAACCTACGAGCAGTACTTC
CDR3 length: 14; D gene: NA; V gene: TRBV28; clone size: NA; J gene: TRBJ2-7; CDR3 protein: CASLLEGSPYEQYF; CDR3 DNA: TGTGCCAGCCTCTTGGAGGGATCCCCCTACGAGCAGTACTTC
CDR3 length: 16; D gene: TRBD1; V gene: TRBV20-1; clone size: few; J gene: TRBJ2-4; CDR3 protein: CSARGTGGSYRNIQYF; CDR3 DNA: TGCAGTGCTAGAGGGACAGGGGGTTCGTATCGTAACATTCAGTACTTC
CDR3 length: 15; D gene: NA; V gene: TRBV13; clone size: few; J gene: TRBJ2-7; CDR3 protein: CASSPIARKKDEQYF; CDR3 DNA: TGCGCCAGCAGCCCTATAGCCCGGAAGAAGGACGAGCAGTACTTC
CDR3 length: 16; D gene: NA; V gene: TRBV7-8; clone size: many; J gene: TRBJ1-1; CDR3 protein: CASSPDRRRMNTEAFF; CDR3 DNA: TGTGCCAGCAGCCCCGACCGGAGGCGAATGAACACTGAAGCTTTCTTT
CDR3 length: 18; D gene: TRBD2; V gene: TRBV5-6; clone size: few; J gene: TRBJ2-1; CDR3 protein: CASTFGLAGGLSPNEQFF; CDR3 DNA: TGTGCCAGCACTTTCGGACTAGCGGGAGGGCTAAGTCCCAATGAGCAGTTCTTC
CDR3 length: 15; D gene: TRBD2; V gene: TRBV6-5; clone size: many; J gene: TRBJ2-5; CDR3 protein: CASTPLAGPQETQYF; CDR3 DNA: TGTGCCAGCACCCCTTTAGCGGGACCCCAAGAGACCCAGTACTTC
CDR3 length: 13; D gene: NA; V gene: TRBV9; clone size: few; J gene: TRBJ1-6; CDR3 protein: CATGLTDNSPLHF; CDR3 DNA: TGTGCCACCGGTTTGACAGATAATTCACCCCTCCACTTT
CDR3 length: 16; D gene: NA; V gene: TRBV29-1; clone size: many; J gene: TRBJ2-5; CDR3 protein: CSVWGGAGVVQETQYF; CDR3 DNA: TGCAGCGTCTGGGGGGGGGCGGGAGTGGTCCAAGAGACCCAGTACTTC
CDR3 length: 16; D gene: NA; V gene: TRBV3-1; clone size: many; J gene: TRBJ1-4; CDR3 protein: CASSQLWGATNEKLFF; CDR3 DNA: TGTGCCAGCAGCCAATTATGGGGGGCAACTAATGAAAAACTGTTTTTT
CDR3 length: 13; D gene: NA; V gene: TRBV6-1; clone size: NA; J gene: TRBJ2-7; CDR3 protein: CASRISDPYEQYF; CDR3 DNA: TGTGCCAGCAGGATATCGGACCCCTACGAGCAGTACTTC
CDR3 length: 16; D gene: TRBD2; V gene: TRBV29-1; clone size: few; J gene: TRBJ2-2; CDR3 protein: CSVDGMASGNTGELFF; CDR3 DNA: TGCAGCGTTGATGGTATGGCTAGCGGGAACACCGGGGAGCTGTTTTTT
CDR3 length: 14; D gene: TRBD2; V gene: TRBV5-4; clone size: few; J gene: TRBJ2-5; CDR3 protein: CASSPREDQETQYF; CDR3 DNA: TGTGCCAGCAGCCCACGGGAGGATCAAGAGACCCAGTACTTC
CDR3 length: 14; D gene: TRBD1; V gene: TRBV6-6; clone size: few; J gene: TRBJ1-2; CDR3 protein: CASSYWTGSDGYTF; CDR3 DNA: TGTGCCAGCAGTTACTGGACAGGGTCGGATGGCTACACCTTC
CDR3 length: 11; D gene: NA; V gene: TRBV29-1; clone size: NA; J gene: TRBJ1-1; CDR3 protein: CSVARSRGAFF; CDR3 DNA: TGCAGCGTTGCTAGGAGCAGGGGAGCTTTCTTT
CDR3 length: 16; D gene: NA; V gene: TRBV6-5; clone size: NA; J gene: TRBJ2-1; CDR3 protein: CASRPQGTISYNEQFF; CDR3 DNA: TGTGCCAGCAGACCACAGGGAACGATCTCCTACAATGAGCAGTTCTTC
CDR3 length: 13; D gene: TRBD1; V gene: TRBV20-1; clone size: NA; J gene: TRBJ2-7; CDR3 protein: CSAQRDRGDEQYF; CDR3 DNA: TGCAGTGCCCAAAGGGACAGGGGGGACGAGCAGTACTTC